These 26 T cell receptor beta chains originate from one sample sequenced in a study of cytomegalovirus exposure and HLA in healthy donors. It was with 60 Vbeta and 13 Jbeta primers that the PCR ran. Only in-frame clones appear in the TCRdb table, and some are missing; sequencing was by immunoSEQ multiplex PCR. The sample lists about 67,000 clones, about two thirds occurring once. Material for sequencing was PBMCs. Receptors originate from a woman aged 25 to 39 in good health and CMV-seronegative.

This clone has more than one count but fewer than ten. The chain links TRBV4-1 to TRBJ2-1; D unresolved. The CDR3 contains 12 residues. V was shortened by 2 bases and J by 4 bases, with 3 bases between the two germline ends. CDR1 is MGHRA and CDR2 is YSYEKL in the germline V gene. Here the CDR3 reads CASSQPYNEQFF. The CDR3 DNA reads TGCGCCAGCAGCCAACCATACAATGAGCAGTTCTTC.

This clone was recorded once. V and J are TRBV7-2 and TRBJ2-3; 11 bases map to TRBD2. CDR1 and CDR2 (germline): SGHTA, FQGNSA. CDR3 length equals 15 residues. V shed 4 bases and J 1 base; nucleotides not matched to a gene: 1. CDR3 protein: CASSSGLAGTDTQYF. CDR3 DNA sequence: TGTGCCAGCAGCTCGGGACTAGCGGGCACAGATACGCAGTATTTT.

In nucleotides, the CDR3 is TGTGCCAGCAGCGTACAAGCGGGGAGGTACCAAGAGACCCAGTACTTC. As protein: CASSVQAGRYQETQYF. The rearrangement joins TRBV9 to TRBJ2-5, with 7 bases fitting TRBD2. The CDR3 sequence is 16 residues long. Germline V gene lookup returns CDR1 SGDLS and CDR2 YYNGEE. V lost 1 base and J lost 0; bases outside the gene matches: 6.

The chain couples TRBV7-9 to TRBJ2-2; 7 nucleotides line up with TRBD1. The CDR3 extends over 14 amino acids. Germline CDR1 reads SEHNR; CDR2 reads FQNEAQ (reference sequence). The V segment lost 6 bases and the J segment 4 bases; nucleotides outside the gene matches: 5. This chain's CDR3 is CASSGQVITGELFF. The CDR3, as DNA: TGTGCCAGCAGTGGACAGGTAATCACCGGGGAGCTGTTTTTT.

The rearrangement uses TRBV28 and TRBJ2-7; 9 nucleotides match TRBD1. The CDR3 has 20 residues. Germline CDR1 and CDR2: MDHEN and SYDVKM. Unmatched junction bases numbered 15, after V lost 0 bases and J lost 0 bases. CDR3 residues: CASSLWLRQGGGVPSYEQYF. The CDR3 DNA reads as TGTGCCAGCAGTTTATGGTTGCGACAGGGGGGCGGTGTGCCCTCCTACGAGCAGTACTTC.

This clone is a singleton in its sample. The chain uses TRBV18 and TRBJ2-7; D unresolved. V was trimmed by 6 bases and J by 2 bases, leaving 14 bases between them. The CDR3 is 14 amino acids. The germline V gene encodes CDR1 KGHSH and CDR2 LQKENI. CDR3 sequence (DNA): TGTGCCAGCTCCCCCGCGGAAGTTACCTACGAGCAGTACTTC. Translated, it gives CASSPAEVTYEQYF.

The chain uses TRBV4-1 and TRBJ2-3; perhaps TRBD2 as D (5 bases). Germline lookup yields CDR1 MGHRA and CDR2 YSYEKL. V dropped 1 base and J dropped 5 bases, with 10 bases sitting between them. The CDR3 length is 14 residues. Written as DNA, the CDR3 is TGCGCCAGCAGCCAAGGACTCCGGGGAGATACGCAGTATTTT. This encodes CASSQGLRGDTQYF.

The CDR3 DNA sequence: TGCGCCAGCAGCCAATTAGGAGGGGCTAGCACAGATACGCAGTATTTT. Translated: CASSQLGGASTDTQYF. J is TRBJ2-3 and V is TRBV4-1; D is perhaps TRBD2 (6 bases). This CDR3 has 16 amino acids. Trimming left V 2 bases short and J 0 bases short, with 12 bases between. Germline lookup yields CDR1 MGHRA and CDR2 YSYEKL.

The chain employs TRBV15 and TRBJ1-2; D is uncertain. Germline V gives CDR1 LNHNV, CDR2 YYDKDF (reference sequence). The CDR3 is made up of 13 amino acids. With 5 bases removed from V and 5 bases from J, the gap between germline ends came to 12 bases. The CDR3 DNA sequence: TGTGCCACCAGCCCGGACCGGGATTATGGCTACACCTTC. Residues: CATSPDRDYGYTF.

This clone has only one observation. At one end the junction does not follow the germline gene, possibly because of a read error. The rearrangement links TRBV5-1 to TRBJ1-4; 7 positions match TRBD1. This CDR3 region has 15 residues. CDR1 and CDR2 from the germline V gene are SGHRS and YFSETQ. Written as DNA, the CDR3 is TGTGCCAGCAGCTTGTGGGGACAGTCTAATGAAAAACTGTTTTTT. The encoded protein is CASSLWGQSNEKLFF.

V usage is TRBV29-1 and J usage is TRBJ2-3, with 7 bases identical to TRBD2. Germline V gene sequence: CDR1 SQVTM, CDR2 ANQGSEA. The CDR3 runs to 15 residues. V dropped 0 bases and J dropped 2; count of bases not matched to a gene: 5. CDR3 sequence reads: CSVEDRGVPTDTQYF. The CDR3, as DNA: TGCAGCGTTGAAGATCGGGGGGTCCCCACAGATACGCAGTATTTT.

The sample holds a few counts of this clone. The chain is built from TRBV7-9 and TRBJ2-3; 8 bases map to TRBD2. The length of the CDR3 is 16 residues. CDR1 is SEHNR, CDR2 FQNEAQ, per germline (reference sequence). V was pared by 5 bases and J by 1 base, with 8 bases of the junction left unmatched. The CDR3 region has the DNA TGTGCCAGCAGCGGCAGGACTAGCTGGGGCACAGATACGCAGTATTTT. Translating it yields CASSGRTSWGTDTQYF.

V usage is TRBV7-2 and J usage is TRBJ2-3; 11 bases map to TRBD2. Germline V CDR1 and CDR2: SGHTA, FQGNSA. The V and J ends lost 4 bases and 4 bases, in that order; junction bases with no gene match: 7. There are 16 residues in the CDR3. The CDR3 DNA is TGTGCCAGCAGCTATAGCGGGGGGGCCGGTTCAGATACGCAGTATTTT. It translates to CASSYSGGAGSDTQYF.

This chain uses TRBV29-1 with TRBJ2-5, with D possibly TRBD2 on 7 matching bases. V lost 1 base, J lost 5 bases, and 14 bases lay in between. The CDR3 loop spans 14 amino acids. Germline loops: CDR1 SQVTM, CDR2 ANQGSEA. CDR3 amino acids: CSVEVGGAGETQYF. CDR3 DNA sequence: TGCAGCGTTGAAGTTGGGGGGGCGGGGGAGACCCAGTACTTC.

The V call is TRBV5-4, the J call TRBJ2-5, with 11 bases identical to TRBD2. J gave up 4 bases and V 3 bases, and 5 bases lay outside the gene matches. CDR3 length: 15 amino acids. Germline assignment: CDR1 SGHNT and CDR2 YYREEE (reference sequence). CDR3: CASSYSSGGSETQYF. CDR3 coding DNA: TGTGCCAGCAGCTACTCTAGCGGGGGGTCAGAGACCCAGTACTTC.

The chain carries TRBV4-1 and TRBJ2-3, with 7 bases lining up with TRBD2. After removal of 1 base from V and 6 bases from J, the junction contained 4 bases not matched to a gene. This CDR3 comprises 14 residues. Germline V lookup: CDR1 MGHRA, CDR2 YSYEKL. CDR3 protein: CASSQAWEGDTQYF. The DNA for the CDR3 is TGCGCCAGCAGCCAAGCGTGGGAGGGGGATACGCAGTATTTT.

The CDR3 DNA is TGTGCCAGCAGCTTAGAACCCCAGCGTGAAGCTTTCTTT. Its protein is CASSLEPQREAFF. The gene calls are TRBV7-8 and TRBJ1-1; D unclear. Per germline, CDR1 SGHVS and CDR2 FQNEAQ. The CDR3 extends over 13 amino acids. V was trimmed by 1 base and J by 7 bases, leaving 10 bases between them.

The CDR3 protein is CASSRRDTLSPGNTIYF. The CDR3 DNA is TGCGCCAGCAGCCGTAGAGATACGCTAAGCCCTGGAAACACCATATATTTT. The genes are TRBV4-1 and TRBJ1-3; unclear D gene. With 4 bases removed from V and 2 bases from J, the gap between germline ends came to 18 bases. This CDR3 is 17 amino acids long. From germline, CDR1 is MGHRA and CDR2 YSYEKL.

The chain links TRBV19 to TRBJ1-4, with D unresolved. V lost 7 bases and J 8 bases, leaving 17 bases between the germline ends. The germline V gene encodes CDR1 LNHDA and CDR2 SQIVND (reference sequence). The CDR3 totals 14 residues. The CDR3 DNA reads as TGTGCCAGTACCCCGTTAGGGAGAGACGAAAAACTGTTTTTT. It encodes CASTPLGRDEKLFF.

In nucleotides, the CDR3 is TGTGCCAGCAGCCGCCGGGACAGGGAATTCTATGGCTACACCTTC. It translates to CASSRRDREFYGYTF. The V and J genes are TRBV14 and TRBJ1-2, with TRBD1 matching over 9 bases. The J segment lost 4 bases and the V segment lost 4 bases, leaving 7 bases of the junction unmatched. The length of the CDR3 is 15 residues. Per germline, CDR1 SGHDN and CDR2 FVKESK.

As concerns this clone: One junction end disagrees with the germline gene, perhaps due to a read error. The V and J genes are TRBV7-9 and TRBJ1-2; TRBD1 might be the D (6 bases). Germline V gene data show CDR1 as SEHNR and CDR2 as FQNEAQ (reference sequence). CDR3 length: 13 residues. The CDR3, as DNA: TGTTCCAGCAGCTCAGGGGACACGTATGGCTACACCTTC. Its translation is CSSSSGDTYGYTF.

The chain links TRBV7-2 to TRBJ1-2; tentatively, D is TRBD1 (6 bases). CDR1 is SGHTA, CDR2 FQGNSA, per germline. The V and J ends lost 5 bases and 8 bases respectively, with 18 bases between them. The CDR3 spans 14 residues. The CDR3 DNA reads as TGTGCCAGCAGCGGCTACAGGGTTGAGCGGGGCTACACCTTC. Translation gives CASSGYRVERGYTF.

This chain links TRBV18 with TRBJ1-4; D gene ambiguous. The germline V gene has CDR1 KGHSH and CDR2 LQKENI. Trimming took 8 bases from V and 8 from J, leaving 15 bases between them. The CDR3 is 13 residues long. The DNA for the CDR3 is TGTGCCAGCCAAGACGGTGGAGGGGAAAAACTGTTTTTT. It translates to CASQDGGGEKLFF.

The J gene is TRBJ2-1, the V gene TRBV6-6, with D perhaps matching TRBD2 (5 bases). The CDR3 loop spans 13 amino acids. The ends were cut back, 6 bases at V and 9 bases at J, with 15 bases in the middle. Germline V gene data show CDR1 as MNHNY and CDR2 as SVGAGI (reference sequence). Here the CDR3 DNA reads TGTGCCAGCAGGCCAGAGATGAGCGGTGAGCAGTTCTTC. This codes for CASRPEMSGEQFF.

CDR3 loop: CASSFLRDRGTEQYF. The CDR3 DNA reads as TGTGCCAGCAGTTTCCTACGGGACAGGGGGACCGAGCAGTACTTC. The genes are TRBV27 and TRBJ2-7; 11 nucleotides line up with TRBD1. The CDR3 totals 15 residues. The ends lost 3 bases at V and 6 bases at J; junction bases unmatched: 7. CDR1 MNHEY and CDR2 SMNVEV come from the germline V gene (reference sequence).

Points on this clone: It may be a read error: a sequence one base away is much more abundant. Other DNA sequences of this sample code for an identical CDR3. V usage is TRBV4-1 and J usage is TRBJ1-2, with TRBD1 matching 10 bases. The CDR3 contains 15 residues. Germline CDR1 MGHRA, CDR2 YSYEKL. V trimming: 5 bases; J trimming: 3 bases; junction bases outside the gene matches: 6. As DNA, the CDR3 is TGCGCCAGCAGCGCTACGACAGGGGGCGACTATGGCTACACCTTC. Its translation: CASSATTGGDYGYTF.